One and the same sample provided the 11 T cell receptor beta chains below, sequenced in a study of OX40 agonist ivuxolimab in advanced cancers. The data were produced by immunoSEQ multiplex PCR, yet TCRdb's version contains in-frame clones alone and is incomplete. The sample contains over 45,000 clones, around 85% of which appear only once. This material consisted of CD4+ or CD8+ T cells sorted from blood, taken in a trial of the OX40 agonist ivuxolimab. The receptors were sampled from an adult with an advanced solid tumor such as melanoma, head and neck, liver or kidney cancer.

The chain has TRBV18 and TRBJ1-2, with a possible D match to TRBD1 (5 bases). Trimming took 6 bases from V and 2 from J, leaving 13 bases between them. CDR1 is KGHSH, CDR2 LQKENI, per germline. The CDR3 has 14 residues. CDR3 nucleotide sequence: TGTGCCAGCTCTCGGGACGGGAAGAACTATGGCTACACCTTC. Residues: CASSRDGKNYGYTF.

The chain links TRBV9 to TRBJ2-1; D may be TRBD2 (6 bases). The CDR3 contains 12 residues. Deletions cut 3 bases from V and 7 bases from J, with 8 bases between. The V gene's germline CDR1 is SGDLS and CDR2 YYNGEE. The CDR3 DNA follows: TGTGCCAGCAGCGGGCGGGGAAATGAGCAGTTCTTC. Protein sequence: CASSGRGNEQFF.

This chain joins TRBV19 and TRBJ2-7; 7 positions agree with TRBD2. The CDR3 length is 14 residues. Per germline, CDR1 LNHDA and CDR2 SQIVND (reference sequence). With 7 bases clipped from V and 1 base from J, the junction kept 7 bases outside the gene matches. The CDR3 DNA is TGTGCCAGTAATGGGGGAGGGCCGTCCTACGAGCAGTACTTC. Its translation: CASNGGGPSYEQYF.

This sequence joins TRBV28 and TRBJ2-3; maybe TRBD2 (5 bases). The CDR3 is 15 amino acids. Germline V gene data show CDR1 as MDHEN and CDR2 as SYDVKM. Between the trimmed V and J ends, which lost 0 bases and 0 bases, there was a span of 7 bases. CDR3 bases: TGTGCCAGCAGTTTATGGGGCGGGAGCACAGATACGCAGTATTTT. Its translation is CASSLWGGSTDTQYF.

The chain has TRBV29-1 and TRBJ1-6; no clear D gene. CDR3 length: 14 residues. Germline V CDR1 and CDR2: SQVTM, ANQGSEA. Trimming cost V 5 bases and J 7 bases, with 15 bases left between them. As DNA, the CDR3 is TGCAGCGTTCTGGAGGATGGGCCAAATTCACCCCTCCACTTT. This translates into CSVLEDGPNSPLHF.

The V call is TRBV5-1, the J call TRBJ2-7, with 9 bases matching TRBD1. V lost 4 bases and J lost 3; bases outside the gene matches: 11. CDR1 is SGHRS and CDR2 is YFSETQ in the germline V gene. The CDR3 consists of 16 residues. The CDR3 nucleotides read TGCGCCAGCAGCCCTACGGCAGGGACAGGGATCTACGAGCAGTACTTC. Translation: CASSPTAGTGIYEQYF.

The chain couples TRBV6-5 to TRBJ2-5, with TRBD1 matching 8 bases. Per germline, CDR1 MNHEY and CDR2 SVGAGI. The CDR3 runs 12 residues. The V and J ends lost 10 bases and 2 bases, in that order; junction bases with no gene match: 3. The CDR3 protein is CATGTGQETQYF. The CDR3 DNA reads TGTGCCACGGGGACAGGACAAGAGACCCAGTACTTC.

The rearrangement joins TRBV10-3 to TRBJ2-7; TRBD1 aligns across 9 bases. Germline CDR1 ENHRY, CDR2 SYGVKD. The J segment lost 3 bases and the V segment lost 2 bases, leaving 2 bases of the junction unmatched. The CDR3 spans 14 residues. CDR3 DNA: TGTGCCATCAGTGAGGGGGACAGGGTCTACGAGCAGTACTTC. This sequence encodes CAISEGDRVYEQYF.

The chain is built from TRBV19 and TRBJ1-4; D possibly corresponds to TRBD1 (5 bases). CDR3 length equals 15 residues. The germline V gene has CDR1 LNHDA and CDR2 SQIVND (reference sequence). Deletions cut 6 bases from V and 5 bases from J, with 16 bases between. The CDR3 coding sequence is TGTGCCAGTAGACCGATCCGGGACGGAAATGAAAAACTGTTTTTT. It codes for CASRPIRDGNEKLFF. Full variable domain (outside the CDR3, taken from reference TRBV19 and TRBJ1-4): DGGITQSPKYLFRKEGQNVTLSCEQNLNHDAMYWYRQDPGQGLRLIYYSQIVNDFQKGDIAEGYSVSREKKESFPLTVTSAQKNPTAFYLCASRPIRDGNEKLFFGSGTQLSVL.

This chain joins TRBV19 and TRBJ2-7; D is undetermined. CDR1 and CDR2 from the germline V gene are LNHDA and SQIVND (reference sequence). This CDR3 is 13 amino acids long. Trimming stripped 3 bases from V and 3 bases from J, with 9 bases between. CDR3 nucleotide sequence: TGTGCCAGTAGTATCGGGCAACTCTACGAGCAGTACTTC. It translates to CASSIGQLYEQYF. Drawing the rest from reference TRBV19 and TRBJ2-7, the complete variable domain is DGGITQSPKYLFRKEGQNVTLSCEQNLNHDAMYWYRQDPGQGLRLIYYSQIVNDFQKGDIAEGYSVSREKKESFPLTVTSAQKNPTAFYLCASSIGQLYEQYFGPGTRLTVT.

The CDR3 bases are TGCGCCAGCAGCCCTACTGGGCGGACAGGGATGAACACTGAAGCTTTCTTT. Amino acids: CASSPTGRTGMNTEAFF. The chain has TRBV5-1 and TRBJ1-1; 8 bases fit TRBD1. The germline V gene has CDR1 SGHRS and CDR2 YFSETQ. This CDR3 comprises 17 residues. The junction had 11 bases not matched to a gene; V was cut back by 4 bases and J by 0 bases. The full variable domain, in which reference TRBV5-1 and TRBJ1-1 provide the parts outside the CDR3, is KAGVTQTPRYLIKTRGQQVTLSCSPISGHRSVSWYQQTPGQGLQFLFEYFSETQRNKGNFPGRFSGRQFSNSRSEMNVSTLELGDSALYLCASSPTGRTGMNTEAFFGQGTRLTVV.